The 18 T cell receptor beta chains presented below share a single source sample, sequenced in a study of metastatic and nonmetastatic thyroid tumors. TCRdb reprocessed the PCR reads via MiXCR. The sample contains 25,000 to 40,000 clones, approximately 7.4% of which appear only once. Treatment of any kind had been given to no patient before thyroid surgery. Sequencing used blood. These receptors were taken from a female donor with papillary thyroid cancer or a benign thyroid nodule (not recorded which). Some clones in this sample may be carry-over from other donors' samples.

J is TRBJ2-3 and V is TRBV20-1; tentative D call: TRBD2 (6 bases). This CDR3 spans 16 amino acids. CDR1 is DFQATT, CDR2 SNEGSKA, per germline (reference sequence). With 1 base removed from V and 0 bases from J, the gap between germline ends came to 14 bases. CDR3 coding DNA: TGCAGTGCTAGAGTTGTAGGGAGGTTTAGCACAGATACGCAGTATTTT. Protein sequence: CSARVVGRFSTDTQYF.

There are many counts of this clone. V and J are TRBV3-1 and TRBJ2-7, with D perhaps being TRBD1 or TRBD2 (5 bases each). The germline V gene encodes CDR1 LGHDT and CDR2 YNNKEL (reference sequence). Trimming took 1 base from V and 3 from J, leaving 13 bases between them. The CDR3 is 15 amino acids. CDR3 residues: CASSQGPGPHYEQYF. The DNA for the CDR3 is TGTGCCAGCAGCCAAGGTCCGGGACCCCACTACGAGCAGTACTTC.

This clone has ten or more counts. This chain uses TRBV5-8 with TRBJ2-3; D is possibly TRBD1 or TRBD2 (6 bases each). The CDR3 sequence is 14 residues long. CDR1 is SGHTS, CDR2 YDEGEE, per germline. Trimming removed 2 bases at V and 5 bases at J, with 12 bases between. The CDR3 DNA reads TGTGCCAGCAGCTTTACGGGGGCTGGAGATACGCAGTATTTT. Its protein is CASSFTGAGDTQYF.

This clone was detected many times. The chain has TRBV20-1 and TRBJ2-1, with 10 bases that match TRBD2. CDR3 length equals 15 residues. After removal of 6 bases from V and 12 bases from J, the junction contained 17 bases not matched to a gene. Germline CDR1 is DFQATT and CDR2 is SNEGSKA (reference sequence). The CDR3: CSATLAGVGGQGQFF. In nucleotides, the CDR3 is TGCAGTGCGACCCTAGCGGGAGTGGGGGGTCAGGGGCAGTTCTTC.

This clone was recorded many times. The V gene is TRBV4-2, the J gene TRBJ1-5, with D hard to call. From germline, CDR1 is LGHNA and CDR2 YNFKEQ. The CDR3 has 14 residues. With 2 bases removed from V and 4 bases from J, the gap between germline ends came to 9 bases. The CDR3 DNA follows: TGTGCCAGCAGCCAATTCACGGAGAATCAGCCCCAGCATTTT. This encodes CASSQFTENQPQHF.

This clone occurred many times. V and J are TRBV6-1 and TRBJ1-1, with D possibly TRBD1 on 5 matching bases. V was trimmed by 5 bases and J by 4 bases, leaving 14 bases between them. The CDR3 has 14 residues. Germline values: CDR1 MNHNS, CDR2 SASEGT. The CDR3 reads CASSSTAGTTEAFF. CDR3 sequence (DNA): TGTGCCAGCAGTTCCACCGCAGGGACCACTGAAGCTTTCTTT.

The sample holds many counts of this clone. The genes are TRBV6-2 or TRBV6-3 and TRBJ1-1; D might be TRBD1 (6 bases). Germline CDR1 is MNHEY and CDR2 is SVGEGT. The CDR3 length is 12 residues. Trimming took 5 bases from V and 8 from J, leaving 12 bases between them. Here the CDR3 reads CASSLLQGEAFF. DNA of the CDR3: TGTGCCAGCAGTCTTTTACAGGGAGAAGCTTTCTTT.

This clone was detected only a few times. This chain joins TRBV3-1 and TRBJ2-1; D is unresolved. Germline values: CDR1 LGHDT, CDR2 YNNKEL (reference sequence). This CDR3 has 12 residues. V dropped 5 bases and J dropped 5 bases, with 7 bases sitting between them. In DNA form, the CDR3 reads TGTGCCAGCAGCTACAGTGACAATGAGCAGTTCTTC. Amino acids: CASSYSDNEQFF.

The table lists this clone with many counts. V gene TRBV28 combines with J gene TRBJ2-7; 7 positions agree with TRBD2. The trim removed 8 bases at V and 5 bases at J, leaving 6 bases unmatched. The CDR3 extends over 12 amino acids. In germline, CDR1 is MDHEN, CDR2 SYDVKM. The CDR3 DNA is TGTGCCAGCGGGGGGGGGAGGGACGAGCAGTACTTC. Amino acids: CASGGGRDEQYF.

In DNA form, the CDR3 reads TGTGCCAGCAGTGACCTCCAGTGCCTAGCGTTAGGGCATACATACGAGCAGTACTTC. This encodes CASSDLQCLALGHTYEQYF. V gene TRBV6-4 combines with J gene TRBJ2-7; TRBD2 might be the D (6 bases). The CDR3 loop spans 19 amino acids. V was shortened by 2 bases and J by 4 bases, with 27 bases between the two germline ends. Germline CDR1 is MRHNA and CDR2 is SNTAGT.

This clone was seen many times. J is TRBJ1-6 and V is TRBV5-1; D not resolved. Germline CDR1 SGHRS, CDR2 YFSETQ. Between the trimmed V and J ends, which lost 4 bases and 7 bases, there was a span of 12 bases. The CDR3 covers 14 residues. CDR3 amino acids: CASSPSTSNSPLHF. The CDR3 region has the DNA TGCGCCAGCAGCCCTTCAACCTCCAATTCACCCCTCCACTTT.

This clone came up a few times. The germline gene is not matched at one end of the junction; a read error may be the cause. J is TRBJ2-4 and V is TRBV20-1, with a possible D match to TRBD2 (6 bases). The CDR3 length is 15 residues. CDR1 is DFQATT, CDR2 SNEGSKA, per germline (reference sequence). DNA for the CDR3: TGCAGTGATAGATTGGCGGGGCCGGTCAAAAACATTCAGTACTTC. This encodes CSDRLAGPVKNIQYF.

This clone came up many times. This chain connects TRBV28 to TRBJ1-2; a possible D gene is TRBD1 (5 bases). V shed 5 bases and J shed 6 bases, with 19 bases lying between them. Germline CDR1 is MDHEN and CDR2 is SYDVKM. The CDR3 length is 15 residues. CDR3 nucleotides: TGTGCCAGCAGTGGACCACCGGGACGGATGAATGGCTACACCTTC. Its translation: CASSGPPGRMNGYTF.

The chain uses TRBV6-1 and TRBJ2-1; 8 bases are shared with TRBD2. Losses at the gene ends were 6 bases for V and 1 base for J; bases not matched to a gene: 8. CDR3 length equals 16 residues. Germline CDR1 is MNHNS and CDR2 is SASEGT. In DNA, the CDR3 is TGTGCCAGCAGCCCGAGGACTAGCTGGTCCTACAATGAGCAGTTCTTC. Translated, it gives CASSPRTSWSYNEQFF.

This clone is labeled as medium-sized. The rearrangement uses TRBV6-1 and TRBJ1-6; D may be TRBD1 (5 bases). The CDR3 length is 15 residues. Deletions cut 8 bases from V and 1 base from J, with 12 bases between. The germline V gene has CDR1 MNHNS and CDR2 SASEGT. This CDR3 is CASAAGRSYNSPLHF. CDR3 nucleotides: TGTGCCAGCGCGGCGGGGCGATCCTATAATTCACCCCTCCACTTT.

This clone was detected many times. This sequence joins TRBV2 and TRBJ2-1; TRBD2 might be the D (5 bases). CDR3 size: 15 residues. Germline V lookup: CDR1 SNHLY, CDR2 FYNNEI. The V end lost 1 base, the J end lost 3 bases, and 10 bases lay between the germline ends. Here the CDR3 DNA reads TGTGCCAGCAGTGAAGTTTCGGGGAACTACAATGAGCAGTTCTTC. Translating it yields CASSEVSGNYNEQFF.

This clone was recorded at least ten times. The chain joins TRBV6-2 or TRBV6-3 to TRBJ2-2, with a tentative D call TRBD1 (7 bases). The CDR3 contains 13 residues. The germline V gene has CDR1 MNHEY and CDR2 SVGEGT. Trimming took off 7 bases at V and 7 bases at J, with 13 bases between the two ends. Here the CDR3 DNA reads TGTGCCAGCACCCGACAGGGAGGCGGGGAGCTGTTTTTT. Translated: CASTRQGGGELFF.

This clone came up many times. This chain joins TRBV30 and TRBJ1-2; D gene ambiguous. V lost 0 bases to trimming and J lost 0 bases, with 8 bases between them. The V gene's germline CDR1 is GTSNPN and CDR2 SVGIG (reference sequence). The CDR3 has 14 residues. CDR3 DNA sequence: TGTGCCTGGAGTGTGAACAGAGCTAACTATGGCTACACCTTC. Protein product: CAWSVNRANYGYTF.